This paragraph reports one T cell receptor (beta chain). Its antigen is not identified. The sample originates from a study of cytotoxic CD8 clonotypes in ibrutinib-treated CLL. Germline values: CDR1 SGHRS, CDR2 YFSETQ. This CDR3 is built from 15 residues. V lost 3 bases and J 1 base, leaving 12 bases between the germline ends. Using immunoSEQ multiplex PCR, the repertoire was profiled, and TCRdb retains in-frame clones only, with some absent. Of 200,000 or so clones listed, 70% are singletons. Broader study findings: Increased clonality at ibrutinib response gave way to a return toward baseline at progression.

The chain links TRBV5-1 to TRBJ2-3; TRBD1 is a possible D gene (5 bases). The sequence derives from a human donor with chronic lymphocytic leukemia. Sequenced here: PBMCs, sampled after 12 months of ibrutinib treatment. The CDR3, as DNA: TGCGCCAGCAGCTCGACCCTAGGGGGCACAGATACGCAGTATTTT. Translated, it gives CASSSTLGGTDTQYF.